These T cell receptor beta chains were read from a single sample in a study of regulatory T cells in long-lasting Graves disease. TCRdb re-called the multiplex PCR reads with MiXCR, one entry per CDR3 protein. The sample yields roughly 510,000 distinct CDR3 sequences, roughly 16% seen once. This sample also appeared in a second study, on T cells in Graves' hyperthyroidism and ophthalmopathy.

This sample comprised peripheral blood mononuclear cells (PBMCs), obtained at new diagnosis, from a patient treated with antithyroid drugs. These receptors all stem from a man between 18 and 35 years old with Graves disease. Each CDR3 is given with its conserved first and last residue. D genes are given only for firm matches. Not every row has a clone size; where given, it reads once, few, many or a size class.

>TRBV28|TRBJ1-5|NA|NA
CASWAPDLNQPQHF
TGTGCCAGTTGGGCGCCAGACCTCAACCAGCCCCAGCATTTT
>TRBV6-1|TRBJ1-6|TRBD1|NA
CASRGDSYNSPLHF
TGTGCCAGCAGGGGGGACAGTTATAATTCACCCCTCCACTTT
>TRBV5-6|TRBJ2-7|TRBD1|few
CASSLFWTGDLYEQYF
TGTGCCAGCAGCTTGTTCTGGACAGGTGACCTTTACGAGCAGTACTTC
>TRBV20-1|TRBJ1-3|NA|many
CSARDATSSGNTIYF
TGCAGTGCTAGGGACGCGACGAGCTCTGGAAACACCATATATTTT
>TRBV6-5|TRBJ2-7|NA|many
CASSYSTLPAEQYF
TGTGCCAGCAGTTACTCGACGCTACCGGCCGAGCAGTACTTC
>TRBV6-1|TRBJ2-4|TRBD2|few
CASRPIAGGWIAKNIQYF
TGTGCCAGCAGACCCATAGCGGGAGGCTGGATAGCCAAAAACATTCAGTACTTC
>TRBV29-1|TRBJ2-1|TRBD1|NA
CSAKETGYSYNEQFF
TGCAGCGCAAAGGAGACAGGGTACTCCTACAATGAGCAGTTCTTC
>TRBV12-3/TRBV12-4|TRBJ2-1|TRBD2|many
CASSWGLAGRSSYNEQFF
TGTGCCAGCAGTTGGGGACTAGCGGGAAGGAGCTCCTACAATGAGCAGTTCTTC
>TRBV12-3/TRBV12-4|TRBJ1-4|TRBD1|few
CASSFFPQGASNEKLFF
TGTGCCAGCAGTTTTTTCCCACAGGGGGCATCTAATGAAAAACTGTTTTTT
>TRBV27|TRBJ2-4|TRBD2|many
CASSTQREGLAKNIQYF
TGTGCCAGCAGCACTCAGCGGGAGGGCCTAGCCAAAAACATTCAGTACTTC
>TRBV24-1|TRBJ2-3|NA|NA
CATSDLAPGRAGDTQYF
TGTGCCACCAGTGATTTGGCGCCGGGACGTGCGGGGGATACGCAGTATTTT
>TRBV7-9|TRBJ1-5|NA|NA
CASSRGTDSSNQPQHF
TGTGCCAGCAGCCGCGGGACGGATAGTAGCAATCAGCCCCAGCATTTT
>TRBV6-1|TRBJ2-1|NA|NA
CASSVTNLGFF
TGTGCCAGCAGTGTAACCAATCTCGGGTTCTTC
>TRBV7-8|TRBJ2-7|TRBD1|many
CASSRDRLEQYF
TGTGCCAGCAGCCGGGACAGACTAGAGCAGTACTTC
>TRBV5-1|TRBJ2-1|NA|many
CASSLEGSYNEQFF
TGTGCCAGCAGCTTAGAGGGCTCCTACAATGAGCAGTTCTTC
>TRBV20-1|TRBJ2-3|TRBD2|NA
CSAEGLAGGPMGTDTQYF
TGCAGTGCAGAAGGGCTAGCGGGAGGGCCGATGGGCACAGATACGCAGTATTTT
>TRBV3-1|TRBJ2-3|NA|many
CASSQDPTATDTQYF
TGTGCCAGCAGCCAAGATCCCACAGCCACAGATACGCAGTATTTT
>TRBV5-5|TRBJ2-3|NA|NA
CASSLGATTRADTQYF
TGTGCCAGCAGCTTAGGGGCCACTACGCGCGCAGATACGCAGTATTTT
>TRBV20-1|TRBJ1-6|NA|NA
CSARRDTDSPLHF
TGCAGTGCTAGACGGGACACAGATTCACCCCTCCACTTT
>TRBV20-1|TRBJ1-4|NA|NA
CSGGATANEKLFF
TGCAGTGGGGGGGCGACCGCTAATGAAAAACTGTTTTTT